These 2 T cell receptor beta chains share one sample of origin, sequenced in a study of blood T cells in healthy people across ages. The authors ran a second PCR of roughly 6 to 12 cycles using a sample-barcoded 5' primer and a J-beta primer mix. TCRdb reprocessed the 5' RACE reads via MiXCR and lists one record per CDR3 protein. The data show a few hundred thousand distinct CDR3 sequences, roughly half seen once. Sequences were obtained from blood. These receptor sequences come from a man aged 60 to 69 in good health.

This clonotype was observed at least ten times. Possible read error: a much larger clone is one base away. The genes are TRBV4-2 and TRBJ2-4; D is possibly TRBD1 or TRBD2 (5 bases each). CDR3 length: 17 amino acids. Germline V gene lookup returns CDR1 LGHNA and CDR2 YNFKEQ. V was pared by 4 bases and J by 4 bases, with 20 bases between. CDR3 sequence: CASSPSGVGRGKNIQYF. The CDR3 DNA reads as TGTGCCAGCAGCCCTTCCGGTGTGGGGCGCGGGAAAAACATTCAGTACTTC.

The chain combines TRBV7-3 with TRBJ2-1, with unresolved D. Germline V gives CDR1 SGHTA, CDR2 FQGTGA. This CDR3 has 11 residues. V was cut by 6 bases and J by 5 bases, with 5 bases left in between. CDR3: CASRENNEQFF. The CDR3 DNA follows: TGTGCCAGCAGGGAGAACAATGAGCAGTTCTTC.